This entry describes one TCR beta chain. In the same sample, other DNA sequences code for this CDR3. Here immunoSEQ multiplex PCR was the method, and the copy in TCRdb shows in-frame clones only, minus some. The sample records some 640,000 clones, about 90% being singletons. V shed 3 bases and J shed 1 base, with 6 bases lying between them. The germline V gene has CDR1 MDHEN and CDR2 SYDVKM. The CDR3 is 13 amino acids. This entry comes from a study of shared T cell receptors in the human thymus. The same data also contributed to another study, on human thymus T cells. From that paper: There appeared to be biased usage of V and J genes in thymic and blood repertoires.

Material for sequencing was thymocytes. The chain employs TRBV28 and TRBJ1-1; D unclear. The sequence was obtained from a boy in the first two years of life with a congenital heart defect. CDR3 bases: TGTGCCAGCAGTTTTGGAGAGAACACTGAAGCTTTCTTT. Translated, it gives CASSFGENTEAFF.